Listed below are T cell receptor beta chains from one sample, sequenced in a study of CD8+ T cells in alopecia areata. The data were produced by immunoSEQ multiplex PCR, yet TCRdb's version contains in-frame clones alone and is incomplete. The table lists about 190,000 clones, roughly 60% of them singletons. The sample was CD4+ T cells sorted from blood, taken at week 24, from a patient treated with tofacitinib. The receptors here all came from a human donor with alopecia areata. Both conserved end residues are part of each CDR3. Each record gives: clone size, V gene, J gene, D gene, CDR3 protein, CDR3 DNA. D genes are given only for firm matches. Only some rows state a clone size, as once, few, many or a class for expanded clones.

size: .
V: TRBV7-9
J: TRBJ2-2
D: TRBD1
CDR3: CASNLQGSAGELFF
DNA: TGTGCCAGCAACCTACAGGGGAGTGCCGGGGAGCTGTTTTTT

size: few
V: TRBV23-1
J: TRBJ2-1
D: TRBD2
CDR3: CASSRTSGYEQFF
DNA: TGCGCCAGCAGTCGGACTAGCGGTTATGAGCAGTTCTTC

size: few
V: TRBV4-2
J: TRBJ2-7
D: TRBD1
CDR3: CASSQTHNRGVGEQYF
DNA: TGTGCCAGCAGCCAAACCCATAACAGGGGAGTCGGCGAGCAGTACTTC

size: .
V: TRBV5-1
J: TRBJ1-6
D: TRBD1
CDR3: CASSSIQTGLDSPLHF
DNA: TGCGCCAGCAGCTCGATCCAGACAGGGTTGGATTCACCCCTCCACTTT

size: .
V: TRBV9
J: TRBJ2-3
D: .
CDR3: CASSVAGSYADTQYF
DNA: TGTGCCAGCAGCGTAGCGGGGTCTTACGCAGATACGCAGTATTTT

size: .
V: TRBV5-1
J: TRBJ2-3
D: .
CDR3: CASSLEGRSTDTQYF
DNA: TGCGCCAGCAGCTTGGAAGGCAGGAGCACAGATACGCAGTATTTT

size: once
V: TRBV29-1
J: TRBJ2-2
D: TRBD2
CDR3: CSVVRVAGVAGELFF
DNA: TGCAGCGTTGTTAGGGTAGCGGGGGTCGCCGGGGAGCTGTTTTTT

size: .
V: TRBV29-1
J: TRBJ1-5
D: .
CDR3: CSVATGTLGQPQHF
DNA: TGCAGCGTGGCAACCGGGACCCTCGGTCAGCCCCAGCATTTT

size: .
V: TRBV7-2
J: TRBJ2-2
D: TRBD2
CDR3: CASSLPIATSVFTGELFF
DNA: TGTGCCAGCAGCCTACCTATAGCGACTAGCGTCTTCACCGGGGAGCTGTTTTTT

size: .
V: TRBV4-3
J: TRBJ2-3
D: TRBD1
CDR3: CASSLKQGDTQYF
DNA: TGCGCCAGCAGCCTTAAACAGGGGGATACGCAGTATTTT

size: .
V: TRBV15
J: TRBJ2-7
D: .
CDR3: CATSILQRDSYEQYF
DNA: TGTGCCACCAGCATCCTCCAACGGGACTCCTACGAGCAGTACTTC

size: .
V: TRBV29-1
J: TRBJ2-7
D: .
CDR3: CSVVYKNSEQYF
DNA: TGCAGCGTTGTCTATAAAAATAGCGAGCAGTACTTC

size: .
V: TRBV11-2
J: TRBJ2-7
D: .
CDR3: CASSPQMETYEQYF
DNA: TGTGCCAGCAGCCCCCAAATGGAAACCTACGAGCAGTACTTC

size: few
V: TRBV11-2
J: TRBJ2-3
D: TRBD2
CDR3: CASSLAGLAGADTQYF
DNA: TGTGCCAGCAGCTTAGCCGGACTAGCGGGGGCAGATACGCAGTATTTT

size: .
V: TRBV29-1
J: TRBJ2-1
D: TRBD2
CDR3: CSAGLAGYNEQFF
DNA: TGCAGCGCTGGACTAGCAGGATACAATGAGCAGTTCTTC

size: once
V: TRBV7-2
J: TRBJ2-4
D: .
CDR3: CASRPPRGWINIQYF
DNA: TGTGCCAGCAGACCCCCCCGGGGCTGGATAAACATTCAGTACTTC

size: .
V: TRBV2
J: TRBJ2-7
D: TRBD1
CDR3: CASGIPRDRRSYEQYF
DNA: TGTGCCAGCGGTATACCCCGGGACAGGCGCTCCTACGAGCAGTACTTC

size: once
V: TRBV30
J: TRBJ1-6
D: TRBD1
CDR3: CAWTGGQGNSPLHF
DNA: TGTGCCTGGACTGGGGGACAGGGAAATTCACCCCTCCACTTT

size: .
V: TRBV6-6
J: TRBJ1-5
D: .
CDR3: CASSYSQGAGTQHF
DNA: TGTGCCAGCAGTTACTCCCAAGGGGCAGGCACTCAGCATTTT

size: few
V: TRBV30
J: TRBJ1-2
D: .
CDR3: CAWSVSGGYTF
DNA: TGTGCCTGGAGTGTAAGCGGGGGCTACACCTTC

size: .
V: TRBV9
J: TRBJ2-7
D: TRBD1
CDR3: CASSVTGTGPYEQYF
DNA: TGTGCCAGCAGCGTGACCGGGACAGGGCCCTACGAGCAGTACTTC

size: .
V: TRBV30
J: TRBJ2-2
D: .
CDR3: CARGGGTGELFF
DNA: TGTGCCCGCGGGGGCGGCACCGGGGAGCTGTTTTTT

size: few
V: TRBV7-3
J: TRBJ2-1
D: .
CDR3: CASSLRREVENEQFF
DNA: TGTGCCAGCAGCTTGAGAAGGGAAGTTGAGAATGAGCAGTTCTTC

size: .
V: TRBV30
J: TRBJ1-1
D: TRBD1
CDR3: CAWSKDRGDTEAFF
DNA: TGTGCCTGGAGTAAGGACAGGGGGGACACTGAAGCTTTCTTT